This note documents a single T cell receptor beta chain sequence. No antigen is known for it. The method was immunoSEQ multiplex PCR; TCRdb's version includes in-frame clones alone and lacks a portion of them. The sample comprises about 2.2 million clones, 93% of which are singletons, and around 1.7% rests with the top ten. The V end was cut by 3 bases, the J end by 8 bases, with 16 bases between. Germline V gene data show CDR1 as MNHEY and CDR2 as SMNVEV (reference sequence). The CDR3 spans 14 residues. This sample was taken from a study of shared clonotypes between healthy human individuals. Whole-study results and caveats: With a handful of donors compared, 4.5% to 6.5% of naive CD4 clonotypes were shared.

As defined, naive CD8 cells were CD45RO-negative and positively selected for CCR7, with terminally differentiated effector memory CD45RA+ cells excluded. The receptor's source is a man aged 18 to 29 in good health. Some clones in this sample may be carry-over from other donors' samples. The V gene is TRBV27, the J gene TRBJ1-2, with a weak D call TRBD1 (5 bases). The sample taken for sequencing was naive CD8+ T cells from PBMCs. This CDR3 is CASSFGGGTRGYTF. The CDR3, as DNA: TGTGCCAGCAGTTTCGGCGGTGGGACCAGGGGCTACACCTTC.